Listed below are T cell receptor beta chains from one sample, sequenced in a study of T cell responses to AZD1222 COVID-19 vaccine. Method: immunoSEQ multiplex PCR; TCRdb's copy keeps in-frame clones and lacks some. Among roughly 150,000 clones listed, 70% to 90% were seen once. Sequencing was performed on peripheral blood, taken on day 0 of MenACWY control vaccination. These receptors all stem from an adult in good health. The conserved cysteine and the conserved F or W are not part of the CDR3 here.

v_call	j_call	cdr3_aa
TRBV6-5	TRBJ1-5	ASIYRGLSNQPQH
TRBV11-3	TRBJ2-3	ASSPTGAFSSTDTQY
TRBV4-1	TRBJ2-5	ASSQSPHAKETQY
TRBV27	TRBJ1-1	ASSKHGGTEAF
TRBV27	TRBJ1-1	ASSHAGGDLEAF
TRBV6-1	TRBJ2-5	ASSPRTAQETQY
TRBV19	TRBJ1-4	ASRTGKQGRNEKLF
TRBV9	TRBJ1-4	ASSARLATNEKLF
TRBV18	TRBJ1-3	ASSPPGGSSGNTIY
TRBV15	TRBJ1-4	ATSRPGQGREKLF
TRBV7-3	TRBJ2-1	ASSSLAGTTNEQF
TRBV28	TRBJ2-1	ASSLGLPGEQF
TRBV6-2/TRBV6-3	TRBJ1-1	ASSLRGPEAF
TRBV3-1/TRBV3-2	TRBJ1-4	ASSQDRGPHLEKLF
TRBV3-1/TRBV3-2	TRBJ2-2	ASSQRQGLAGGPYTGELF
TRBV25-1	TRBJ1-4	ASSERVAGPEKLF
TRBV5-4	TRBJ1-3	ASSLGPSSGNTIY
TRBV7-2	TRBJ2-5	ASSLELARSQY
TRBV6-5	TRBJ1-2	ASSPGQGRYT
TRBV9	TRBJ1-2	ASSDPLGQGAGYGYT
TRBV29-1	TRBJ1-6	SVGDYNSPLH
TRBV27	TRBJ2-1	ASSALTGGPYNEQF
TRBV18	TRBJ1-2	ASSPPRPVDGYT
TRBV7-2	TRBJ1-4	ASSLGRGQATNEKLF
TRBV5-1	TRBJ2-7	ASRILSNSYEQY
TRBV2	TRBJ2-7	ASSDNYEQY
TRBV6-1	TRBJ2-3	ASSEHFTDTQY